These 25 T cell receptor beta chains were sequenced from one sample in a study of blood T cell repertoires in COVID-19. Profiling relied on immunoSEQ multiplex PCR, and the TCRdb table lists in-frame clones only, not all of them. The sample lists hundreds of thousands of clones; about 88% were seen once. Sequencing input: PBMCs or T cells enriched from blood (not recorded which). These receptors were collected from a woman aged 25-40 years who had recovered from COVID-19.

The chain's CDR3 is CASSLGLGARSNEKLFF. The CDR3 DNA sequence: TGTGCCAGCAGCTTAGGCCTAGGGGCGCGGAGTAATGAAAAACTGTTTTTT. The V gene is TRBV7-2, the J gene TRBJ1-4; D possibly corresponds to TRBD1 (5 bases). Germline loops: CDR1 SGHTA, CDR2 FQGNSA. Trimming stripped 1 base from V and 4 bases from J, with 16 bases between. This CDR3 contains 17 residues.

In regard to this clone: Other nucleotide sequences in the sample specify the same CDR3. This chain joins TRBV7-9 and TRBJ2-5; D ambiguous. Germline loops: CDR1 SEHNR, CDR2 FQNEAQ (reference sequence). Trimming stripped 1 base from V and 7 bases from J, with 4 bases between. This CDR3 comprises 11 residues. The CDR3 nucleotides are TGTGCCAGCAGCTTAGAGAGGACCCAGTACTTC. This codes for CASSLERTQYF.

This clone has only one observation. The chain uses TRBV5-1 and TRBJ1-2; D remains unclear. The CDR3 sequence is 13 residues long. The V gene's germline CDR1 is SGHRS and CDR2 YFSETQ. V lost 2 bases to trimming and J lost 0 bases, with 5 bases between them. CDR3 DNA: TGCGCCAGCAGCTTCAGTCCTAACTATGGCTACACCTTC. It yields the protein CASSFSPNYGYTF.

V gene TRBV14 combines with J gene TRBJ1-1; D gene ambiguous. This CDR3 is built from 15 residues. V was shortened by 1 base and J by 3 bases, with 12 bases between the two germline ends. Germline CDR1 is SGHDN and CDR2 is FVKESK. In DNA form, the CDR3 reads TGTGCCAGCAGCCAAGGGTCCCCGCGGGACACTGAAGCTTTCTTT. Residues: CASSQGSPRDTEAFF.

This rearrangement joins TRBV6-5 to TRBJ2-3; TRBD2 matches 10 bases. The CDR3 covers 16 residues. Germline trimming cut 2 bases from V and 2 bases from J; bases unmatched to any gene: 4. The germline gives CDR1 MNHEY, CDR2 SVGAGI. CDR3 residues: CASSYRLAGLTDTQYF. The CDR3, as DNA: TGTGCCAGCAGTTACCGACTAGCGGGCCTCACAGATACGCAGTATTTT.

The chain links TRBV5-1 to TRBJ2-3; the match to TRBD2 covers 8 bases. V was pared by 0 bases and J by 3 bases, with 6 bases of the junction left unmatched. The CDR3 covers 16 residues. Germline CDR1 SGHRS, CDR2 YFSETQ. CDR3 in DNA: TGCGCCAGCAGCTTGGTGCGCGGGGGGCCGACAGATACGCAGTATTTT. This encodes CASSLVRGGPTDTQYF. The full variable domain, in which reference TRBV5-1 and TRBJ2-3 provide the parts outside the CDR3, is KAGVTQTPRYLIKTRGQQVTLSCSPISGHRSVSWYQQTPGQGLQFLFEYFSETQRNKGNFPGRFSGRQFSNSRSEMNVSTLELGDSALYLCASSLVRGGPTDTQYFGPGTRLTVL.

The chain is built from TRBV6-5 and TRBJ1-2; 9 positions agree with TRBD1. There are 13 residues in the CDR3. J gave up 10 bases and V 7 bases, and 10 bases lay outside the gene matches. The germline V gene has CDR1 MNHEY and CDR2 SVGAGI. The CDR3 spells CASTQGTGPDYTF. Written as DNA, the CDR3 is TGTGCCAGCACCCAGGGGACAGGGCCCGACTACACCTTC.

CDR3 protein: CASSRTGLNQPQHF. CDR3 coding DNA: TGTGCCAGCAGCAGGACAGGGCTCAATCAGCCCCAGCATTTT. V is TRBV2 and J is TRBJ1-5; 8 nucleotides line up with TRBD1. Trimming cost V 6 bases and J 3 bases; bases outside gene matches: 4. The CDR3 has 14 amino acids. The germline V gene encodes CDR1 SNHLY and CDR2 FYNNEI. The full variable domain, with the rest looked up from reference TRBV2 and TRBJ1-5, is EPEVTQTPSHQVTQMGQEVILRCVPISNHLYFYWYRQILGQKVEFLVSFYNNEISEKSEIFDDQFSVERPDGSNFTLKIRSTKLEDSAMYFCASSRTGLNQPQHFGDGTRLSIL.

The chain combines TRBV14 with TRBJ2-1, with 8 bases matching TRBD1. V lost 2 bases, J lost 0 bases, and 3 bases stayed unmatched. CDR1 is SGHDN, CDR2 FVKESK, per germline. The length of the CDR3 is 16 residues. DNA of the CDR3: TGTGCCAGCAGCCAAAGGACAGGGAGCTCCTACAATGAGCAGTTCTTC. Translated: CASSQRTGSSYNEQFF.

This chain links TRBV27 with TRBJ2-1; TRBD1 matches at 10 bases. The germline V gene has CDR1 MNHEY and CDR2 SMNVEV (reference sequence). With 6 bases clipped from V and 6 bases from J, the junction kept 8 bases outside the gene matches. The CDR3 spans 15 residues. The CDR3 nucleotides are TGTGCCAGCAGCTCCGGGACAGGGGTGTTCAATGAGCAGTTCTTC. Encoded protein: CASSSGTGVFNEQFF.

The chain recombines TRBV9 with TRBJ2-2; no clear D. V was cut by 4 bases and J by 9 bases, with 19 bases left in between. The CDR3 has 15 amino acids. The germline V gene encodes CDR1 SGDLS and CDR2 YYNGEE. The CDR3 coding sequence is TGTGCCAGCAGCAACCTACTGGGCCAACACCGGGAGCTGTTTTTT. It specifies CASSNLLGQHRELFF. Combining the CDR3 with reference TRBV9 and TRBJ2-2 gives the whole variable domain DSGVTQTPKHLITATGQRVTLRCSPRSGDLSVYWYQQSLDQGLQFLIQYYNGEERAKGNILERFSAQQFPDLHSELNLSSLELGDSALYFCASSNLLGQHRELFFGEGSRLTVL.

This sequence joins TRBV18 and TRBJ2-2; maybe TRBD1 (5 bases). From germline, CDR1 is KGHSH and CDR2 LQKENI. CDR3 size: 14 residues. The V end was cut by 3 bases, the J end by 2 bases, with 7 bases between. The CDR3 DNA reads TGTGCCAGCTCACCCCAGGGAAACACCGGGGAGCTGTTTTTT. It translates to CASSPQGNTGELFF.

The rearrangement links TRBV2 to TRBJ2-3; D is unresolved. Germline V lookup: CDR1 SNHLY, CDR2 FYNNEI. Trimming cost V 3 bases and J 2 bases, with 12 bases left between them. The CDR3 has 15 amino acids. This CDR3 reads CASSEGPIYTDTQYF. The CDR3 nucleotides are TGTGCCAGCAGTGAGGGCCCAATCTACACAGATACGCAGTATTTT.

The chain has TRBV24-1 and TRBJ2-1; D is possibly TRBD2 (6 bases). The germline V gene has CDR1 KGHDR and CDR2 SFDVKD. The V gene lost 6 bases and the J gene lost 4 bases, with 18 bases spanning the gap. This CDR3 spans 16 amino acids. CDR3 in DNA: TGTGCCACCAGTTCCTCGGCCGGGAGAGAGTACAATGAGCAGTTCTTC. It yields the protein CATSSSAGREYNEQFF.

The chain links TRBV19 to TRBJ2-7; 8 bases line up with TRBD2. CDR3 length: 15 amino acids. The junction had 4 bases not matched to a gene; V was cut back by 3 bases and J by 0 bases. Per germline, CDR1 LNHDA and CDR2 SQIVND (reference sequence). CDR3 sequence reads: CASSISSGSSYEQYF. CDR3 sequence (DNA): TGTGCCAGTAGTATCTCAAGCGGGAGCTCCTACGAGCAGTACTTC. Full variable domain (missing parts from reference TRBV19 and TRBJ2-7): DGGITQSPKYLFRKEGQNVTLSCEQNLNHDAMYWYRQDPGQGLRLIYYSQIVNDFQKGDIAEGYSVSREKKESFPLTVTSAQKNPTAFYLCASSISSGSSYEQYFGPGTRLTVT.

This sequence joins TRBV19 and TRBJ2-1, with 11 bases matching TRBD2. CDR3 length equals 15 residues. Germline loops: CDR1 LNHDA, CDR2 SQIVND (reference sequence). The trim removed 6 bases at V and 8 bases at J, leaving 9 bases unmatched. DNA of the CDR3: TGTGCCAGTAGCGCCACTAGCGGGAGTCATTATGAGCAGTTCTTC. As protein: CASSATSGSHYEQFF.

This chain joins TRBV27 and TRBJ2-7, with a weak D call TRBD2 (7 bases). The V end was cut by 6 bases, the J end by 0 bases, with 12 bases between. CDR3 length equals 14 residues. Germline V gene lookup returns CDR1 MNHEY and CDR2 SMNVEV (reference sequence). This CDR3 reads CASSYRGGSYEQYF. The CDR3 DNA follows: TGTGCCAGCAGCTATAGGGGGGGCTCCTACGAGCAGTACTTC.

The J gene is TRBJ1-2, the V gene TRBV5-5, with D unresolved. The CDR3 consists of 16 residues. V dropped 2 bases and J dropped 3 bases, with 17 bases sitting between them. The germline gives CDR1 SGHKS, CDR2 YYEKEE (reference sequence). The chain's CDR3 is CASSLGSLAGDYGYTF. The CDR3 nucleotides are TGTGCCAGCAGCTTAGGGAGTCTGGCTGGGGACTATGGCTACACCTTC. Supplemented by reference TRBV5-5 and TRBJ1-2, the full variable domain reads DAGVTQSPTHLIKTRGQQVTLRCSPISGHKSVSWYQQVLGQGPQFIFQYYEKEERGRGNFPDRFSARQFPNYSSELNVNALLLGDSALYLCASSLGSLAGDYGYTFGSGTRLTVV.

This clone occurred a few times. V and J are TRBV5-4 and TRBJ2-4; TRBD1 matches 11 bases. The CDR3 totals 15 residues. V trimming: 4 bases; J trimming: 7 bases; junction bases outside the gene matches: 7. Germline V CDR1 and CDR2: SGHNT, YYREEE (reference sequence). CDR3 amino acids: CASSQGQGAGNIQYF. Here the CDR3 DNA reads TGTGCCAGCAGCCAAGGACAGGGGGCGGGGAACATTCAGTACTTC. The variable domain in full, with the rest retrieved from reference TRBV5-4 and TRBJ2-4, is ETGVTQSPTHLIKTRGQQVTLRCSSQSGHNTVSWYQQALGQGPQFIFQYYREEENGRGNFPPRFSGLQFPNYSSELNVNALELDDSALYLCASSQGQGAGNIQYFGAGTRLSVL.

This chain joins TRBV7-2 and TRBJ2-7; a weak D match, TRBD2 (5 bases). CDR1 and CDR2 from the germline V gene are SGHTA and FQGNSA. Trimming cost V 5 bases and J 2 bases, with 13 bases left between them. The CDR3 is 14 residues long. The CDR3 sequence is CASSPRLSTYEQYF. Written as DNA, the CDR3 is TGTGCCAGCAGCCCCCGACTATCTACCTACGAGCAGTACTTC. Full variable domain (rest looked up from reference TRBV7-2 and TRBJ2-7): GAGVSQSPSNKVTEKGKDVELRCDPISGHTALYWYRQSLGQGLEFLIYFQGNSAPDKSGLPSDRFSAERTGGSVSTLTIQRTQQEDSAVYLCASSPRLSTYEQYFGPGTRLTVT.

The J gene is TRBJ2-7, the V gene TRBV3-1 (or the pseudogene TRBV3-2); possible D gene TRBD1, 6 bases. Germline lookup yields CDR1 LGHDT and CDR2 YNNKEL (reference sequence). Trimming shortened V by 4 bases and J by 3 bases, and 7 bases separated the two germline ends. This CDR3 contains 12 residues. CDR3: CASSPQGYEQYF. CDR3 nucleotides: TGTGCCAGCAGCCCACAGGGCTACGAGCAGTACTTC.

The chain joins TRBV12-3 or TRBV12-4 to TRBJ2-7; D uncertain. The V end lost 1 base, the J end lost 7 bases, and 5 bases lay between the germline ends. The CDR3 loop spans 11 amino acids. For the CDR3, the DNA is TGTGCCAGCAGTTTAGGTTATGAGCAGTACTTC. This translates into CASSLGYEQYF.

The CDR3 region has the DNA TGTGCCAGCAGCTTAGGCGGTCTACAGGACAATGAGCAGTTCTTC. As protein: CASSLGGLQDNEQFF. The chain carries TRBV7-9 and TRBJ2-1; TRBD1 is a possible D gene (5 bases). The CDR3 has 15 amino acids. V was cut by 1 base and J by 5 bases, with 12 bases left in between. CDR1 is SEHNR, CDR2 FQNEAQ, per germline (reference sequence).

This clone was detected a few times. The chain has TRBV2 and TRBJ1-4; D ambiguous. The CDR3 runs 13 residues. Per the germline V gene, CDR1 is SNHLY and CDR2 is FYNNEI. V gave up 7 bases and J gave up 0 bases, with 6 bases separating them. CDR3 loop: CASIRATNEKLFF. The CDR3 DNA follows: TGTGCCAGCATTAGAGCAACTAATGAAAAACTGTTTTTT.

The J gene is TRBJ1-4, the V gene TRBV20-1, with 7 nucleotides matching TRBD1. J lost 16 bases, V lost 6 bases, and 11 bases had no gene match. Germline assignment: CDR1 DFQATT and CDR2 SNEGSKA (reference sequence). The CDR3 loop spans 11 amino acids. CDR3 nucleotide sequence: TGCAGTGCCCCGGACAGGCTGCTTCGGTTTTTT. It encodes CSAPDRLLRFF.